Below, 28 T cell receptor beta chains from the same sample are listed, as sequenced in a study of blood T cell repertoires in COVID-19. Repertoires were generated with immunoSEQ multiplex PCR, while TCRdb's copy carries only in-frame clones and drops some. The data show more than 250,000 clones, roughly 87% seen once. Material for sequencing was PBMCs or T cells enriched from blood (not recorded which). Every receptor here comes from a woman in her thirties or forties who had recovered from COVID-19.

The chain combines TRBV5-1 with TRBJ1-6; D ambiguous. CDR1 is SGHRS, CDR2 YFSETQ, per germline. This CDR3 spans 15 amino acids. The V end was cut by 2 bases, the J end by 5 bases, with 11 bases between. The CDR3 loop reads CASSFSVPHNSPLHF. CDR3 sequence (DNA): TGCGCCAGCAGCTTTAGTGTCCCACATAATTCACCCCTCCACTTT.

The V call is TRBV2, the J call TRBJ1-2; possible D gene TRBD1, 5 bases. The ends were cut back, 7 bases at V and 3 bases at J, with 15 bases in the middle. Germline values: CDR1 SNHLY, CDR2 FYNNEI. The CDR3 totals 14 residues. The CDR3 DNA is TGTGCCAGCAAGAGCAGGGCAGGCGACTATGGCTACACCTTC. Encoded protein: CASKSRAGDYGYTF.

The count of this clone is one. One end of the junction varies from germline; a read error may be responsible. The chain couples TRBV4-3 to TRBJ2-1; 7 bases agree with TRBD1. Germline lookup yields CDR1 LGHNA and CDR2 YSLEER. The CDR3 has 12 residues. The CDR3: CASSQERGPRIF. The CDR3 nucleotides are TGCGCCAGCAGCCAAGAAAGGGGGCCCCGGATCTTC.

This clone is a singleton in its sample. The CDR3 loop is CASSEAAWTTTNEKLFF. The CDR3 DNA is TGTGCCAGCAGTGAAGCGGCCTGGACAACAACTAATGAAAAACTGTTTTTT. V gene TRBV6-1 combines with J gene TRBJ1-4; D may be TRBD1 (5 bases). The germline gives CDR1 MNHNS, CDR2 SASEGT. The CDR3 has 17 amino acids. Trimming shortened V by 0 bases and J by 0 bases, and 11 bases separated the two germline ends.

The CDR3 nucleotides are TGTGCCAGCAGTTTAGGTTCTAGGGAGGACGAGCAGTACTTC. The encoded protein is CASSLGSREDEQYF. The V and J genes are TRBV28 and TRBJ2-7; D is possibly TRBD2 (6 bases). Trimming took 2 bases from V and 5 from J, leaving 13 bases between them. CDR1 and CDR2 from the germline V gene are MDHEN and SYDVKM. The CDR3 sequence is 14 residues long.

This sequence joins TRBV2 and TRBJ2-1; 12 nucleotides line up with TRBD2. The CDR3 consists of 16 residues. The germline V gene encodes CDR1 SNHLY and CDR2 FYNNEI. Trimming took 4 bases from V and 8 from J; bases not matched to a gene: 9. CDR3 loop: CASSGGLAGGPHEQFF. The CDR3 coding sequence is TGTGCCAGCAGTGGGGGGCTAGCGGGAGGGCCCCATGAGCAGTTCTTC.

The V call is TRBV30, the J call TRBJ1-2, with 8 bases matching TRBD1. CDR1 is GTSNPN, CDR2 SVGIG, per germline (reference sequence). The CDR3 totals 12 residues. J gave up 6 bases and V 4 bases, and 4 bases lay outside the gene matches. CDR3 in DNA: TGTGCCTGGATGTCAGGGGGCCATGGCTACACCTTC. Translating gives CAWMSGGHGYTF. Using reference TRBV30 and TRBJ1-2 for the parts outside the CDR3, the full variable domain is SQTIHQWPATLVQPVGSPLSLECTVEGTSNPNLYWYRQAAGRGLQLLFYSVGIGQISSEVPQNLSASRPQDRQFILSSKKLLLSDSGFYLCAWMSGGHGYTFGSGTRLTVV.

The J gene is TRBJ2-3, the V gene TRBV7-9, with a weak D call TRBD1 (6 bases). Trimming took 1 base from V and 12 from J, leaving 17 bases between them. Germline V lookup: CDR1 SEHNR, CDR2 FQNEAQ (reference sequence). The CDR3 covers 14 residues. Here the CDR3 DNA reads TGTGCCAGCAGCTTAGAGGGAAGGGACACCCGTCAGTATTTT. It specifies CASSLEGRDTRQYF.

The genes are TRBV5-6 and TRBJ2-7; D possibly corresponds to TRBD1 (5 bases). V gave up 0 bases and J gave up 6 bases, with 19 bases separating them. The CDR3 loop spans 16 amino acids. Germline V lookup: CDR1 SGHDT, CDR2 YYEEEE. This CDR3 reads CASSLEDQGHALEQYF. As DNA, the CDR3 is TGTGCCAGCAGCTTGGAGGATCAAGGACACGCTCTCGAGCAGTACTTC.

The rearrangement uses TRBV5-1 and TRBJ2-5, with D perhaps matching TRBD1 (6 bases). The CDR3 runs 13 residues. Trimming left V 6 bases short and J 4 bases short, with 13 bases between. Germline V CDR1 and CDR2: SGHRS, YFSETQ. CDR3 nucleotide sequence: TGCGCCAGCAACCCGGACAGCAGAGAGACCCAGTACTTC. It specifies CASNPDSRETQYF.

This clone was seen a few times. The chain links TRBV7-9 to TRBJ2-7, with 7 bases fitting TRBD2. CDR3 length: 14 amino acids. V lost 1 base, J lost 7 bases, and 7 bases stayed unmatched. Germline CDR1 SEHNR, CDR2 FQNEAQ (reference sequence). CDR3 sequence: CASSLGAGVVEQYF. The CDR3 DNA sequence: TGTGCCAGCAGCTTAGGGGCGGGAGTTGTAGAGCAGTACTTC.

This clone was counted a single time. The chain links TRBV7-9 to TRBJ1-1, with D possibly TRBD1 on 5 matching bases. This CDR3 spans 13 amino acids. The germline gives CDR1 SEHNR, CDR2 FQNEAQ (reference sequence). Trimming left V 4 bases short and J 3 bases short, with 9 bases between. The CDR3 loop is CASSSGVYTEAFF. DNA for the CDR3: TGTGCCAGCAGCTCGGGGGTTTACACTGAAGCTTTCTTT.

The chain joins TRBV15 to TRBJ1-2; D gene uncertain. The V end lost 6 bases, the J end lost 2 bases, and 10 bases lay between the germline ends. This CDR3 comprises 13 residues. CDR1 and CDR2 (germline): LNHNV, YYDKDF (reference sequence). The CDR3 region is CATREDSNYGYTF. The DNA of the CDR3 is TGTGCCACCAGGGAAGACTCCAACTATGGCTACACCTTC.

This clone was seen a handful of times. Other DNA sequences in the sample encode the same CDR3. V usage is TRBV30 and J usage is TRBJ1-5; possibly TRBD1 for D (6 bases). Trimming removed 0 bases from V and 7 bases from J, with 7 bases in between. This CDR3 is built from 12 residues. Germline CDR1 GTSNPN, CDR2 SVGIG (reference sequence). CDR3 nucleotide sequence: TGTGCCTGGAGTGTACAGGGCCAGCCCCAGCATTTT. Translating it yields CAWSVQGQPQHF.

The rearrangement links TRBV9 to TRBJ2-7; 9 nucleotides agree with TRBD2. The CDR3 runs 15 residues. With 0 bases clipped from V and 2 bases from J, the junction kept 3 bases outside the gene matches. Looked up from germline, CDR1 is SGDLS and CDR2 is YYNGEE. The CDR3 here is CASSVASGTTYEQYF. Written as DNA, the CDR3 is TGTGCCAGCAGCGTAGCTAGCGGGACGACCTACGAGCAGTACTTC.

The chain employs TRBV27 and TRBJ2-7; D possibly corresponds to TRBD2 (5 bases). The CDR3 consists of 14 residues. The V gene's germline CDR1 is MNHEY and CDR2 SMNVEV (reference sequence). V lost 4 bases to trimming and J lost 2 bases, with 12 bases between them. The chain's CDR3 is CASSSGIQTYEQYF. The CDR3, as DNA: TGTGCCAGCAGTTCGGGGATTCAGACCTACGAGCAGTACTTC.

This clone was detected only once. The rearrangement links TRBV5-1 to TRBJ2-5; D unclear. Germline V lookup: CDR1 SGHRS, CDR2 YFSETQ. The V gene lost 1 base and the J gene lost 4 bases, with 8 bases spanning the gap. The CDR3 sequence is 13 residues long. The CDR3 protein is CASSLNRRETQYF. The CDR3 nucleotides read TGCGCCAGCAGCTTGAACAGACGAGAGACCCAGTACTTC.

This clone was seen just once. The chain carries TRBV28 and TRBJ1-5; 7 nucleotides agree with TRBD1. In germline, CDR1 is MDHEN, CDR2 SYDVKM. Trimming took 4 bases from V and 4 from J; bases not matched to a gene: 7. The CDR3 totals 15 residues. The CDR3 here is CASSWGTVGNQPQHF. In DNA, the CDR3 is TGTGCCAGCAGTTGGGGGACAGTGGGAAATCAGCCCCAGCATTTT.

The V call is TRBV7-9, the J call TRBJ2-3, with D possibly TRBD1 on 6 matching bases. The germline gives CDR1 SEHNR, CDR2 FQNEAQ (reference sequence). The V and J ends lost 4 bases and 0 bases respectively, with 11 bases between them. The CDR3 totals 15 residues. The CDR3 spells CASSWGRASTDTQYF. In nucleotides, the CDR3 is TGTGCCAGCAGCTGGGGGCGGGCCAGCACAGATACGCAGTATTTT.

V is TRBV7-9 and J is TRBJ2-3; a possible D gene is TRBD1 (6 bases). Germline-derived CDR1 and CDR2 are SEHNR and FQNEAQ (reference sequence). This CDR3 region has 18 residues. V was trimmed by 5 bases and J by 2 bases, leaving 23 bases between them. CDR3 protein: CASSAPTSTGSLTDTQYF. CDR3 in DNA: TGTGCCAGCAGCGCGCCAACCTCGACAGGCTCCCTCACAGATACGCAGTATTTT.

Here the CDR3 reads CASSRLPLGGVGTDTQYF. The CDR3 bases are TGCGCCAGCAGCCGCCTTCCATTGGGGGGAGTTGGCACAGATACGCAGTATTTT. The chain is built from TRBV4-3 and TRBJ2-3; possible D gene TRBD2, 6 bases. The germline V gene has CDR1 LGHNA and CDR2 YSLEER. The V and J ends lost 4 bases and 1 base respectively, with 21 bases between them. This CDR3 region has 18 residues.

The rearrangement joins TRBV11-2 to TRBJ2-1; 12 nucleotides align to TRBD2. From germline, CDR1 is SGHAT and CDR2 FQNNGV. V was clipped by 4 bases and J by 0 bases; unmatched bases: 1. This CDR3 has 16 residues. In DNA form, the CDR3 reads TGTGCCAGCAGCTCGACTAGCGGGAGCTCCTACAATGAGCAGTTCTTC. Translated: CASSSTSGSSYNEQFF.

This chain joins TRBV29-1 and TRBJ2-6, with D possibly being TRBD1 (5 bases). The CDR3 sequence is 15 residues long. Trimming took off 4 bases at V and 2 bases at J, with 12 bases between the two ends. Per germline, CDR1 SQVTM and CDR2 ANQGSEA. For the CDR3, the DNA is TGCAGCGTTGTCCAGGGTAGAGCTGGGGCCAACGTCCTGACTTTC. Its protein product is CSVVQGRAGANVLTF.

The chain links TRBV7-3 to TRBJ2-1, with D uncertain. This CDR3 has 13 residues. The germline V and J ends were trimmed by 3 bases and 5 bases, with 8 bases remaining between them. Germline CDR1 is SGHTA and CDR2 is FQGTGA. DNA of the CDR3: TGTGCCAGCAGCTTCAAACCGGACAATGAGCAGTTCTTC. Encoded protein: CASSFKPDNEQFF.

The rearrangement uses TRBV7-9 and TRBJ1-2; possibly TRBD1 for D (5 bases). The germline V gene has CDR1 SEHNR and CDR2 FQNEAQ (reference sequence). V shed 5 bases and J shed 2 bases, with 9 bases lying between them. This CDR3 spans 13 amino acids. In nucleotides, the CDR3 is TGTGCCAGCAGCGATCAGGGAAACTATGGCTACACCTTC. Encoded protein: CASSDQGNYGYTF. Full variable domain (outside the CDR3, taken from reference TRBV7-9 and TRBJ1-2): DTGVSQNPRHKITKRGQNVTFRCDPISEHNRLYWYRQTLGQGPEFLTYFQNEAQLEKSRLLSDRFSAERPKGSFSTLEIQRTEQGDSAMYLCASSDQGNYGYTFGSGTRLTVV.

The chain couples TRBV7-8 to TRBJ1-5; perhaps TRBD1 as D (5 bases). The germline V and J ends were trimmed by 5 bases and 0 bases, with 14 bases remaining between them. The CDR3 consists of 16 residues. Germline CDR1 SGHVS, CDR2 FQNEAQ. CDR3 sequence (DNA): TGTGCCAGCAGCCCCGGACACCTCTATAGCAATCAGCCCCAGCATTTT. It codes for CASSPGHLYSNQPQHF.

This chain connects TRBV13 to TRBJ1-1; D possibly corresponds to TRBD1 (5 bases). V lost 3 bases, J lost 4 bases, and 12 bases lay in between. Germline CDR1 PRHDT, CDR2 FYEKMQ (reference sequence). The CDR3 spans 14 residues. CDR3 amino acids: CASSFGRAGTEAFF. Here the CDR3 DNA reads TGTGCCAGCAGCTTCGGCAGGGCAGGCACTGAAGCTTTCTTT.

This clone was counted only a few times. The chain uses TRBV28 and TRBJ1-1, with 8 bases fitting TRBD1. Germline V gene data show CDR1 as MDHEN and CDR2 as SYDVKM. Trimming removed 5 bases from V and 5 bases from J; junction bases left unmatched: 7. This CDR3 spans 14 amino acids. CDR3 sequence (DNA): TGTGCCAGCAGTCTCCAGGGGGCGCAGACTGAAGCTTTCTTT. Its protein product is CASSLQGAQTEAFF.